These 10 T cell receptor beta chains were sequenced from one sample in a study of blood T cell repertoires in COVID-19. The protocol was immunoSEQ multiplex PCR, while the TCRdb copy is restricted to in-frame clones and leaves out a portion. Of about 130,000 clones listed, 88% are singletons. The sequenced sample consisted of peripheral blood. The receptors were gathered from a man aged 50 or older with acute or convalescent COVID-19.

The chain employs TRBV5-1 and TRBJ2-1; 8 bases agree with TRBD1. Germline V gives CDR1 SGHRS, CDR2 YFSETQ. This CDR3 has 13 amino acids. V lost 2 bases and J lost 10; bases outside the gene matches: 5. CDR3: CASSLQGVEEQFF. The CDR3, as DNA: TGCGCCAGCAGCTTACAGGGGGTGGAGGAGCAGTTCTTC.

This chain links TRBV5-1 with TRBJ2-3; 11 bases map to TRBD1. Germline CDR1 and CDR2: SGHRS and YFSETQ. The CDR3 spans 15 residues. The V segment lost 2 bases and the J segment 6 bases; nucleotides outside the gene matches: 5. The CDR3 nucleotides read TGCGCCAGCAGCTTCGGACAGGGGGCAGGGGATACGCAGTATTTT. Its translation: CASSFGQGAGDTQYF.

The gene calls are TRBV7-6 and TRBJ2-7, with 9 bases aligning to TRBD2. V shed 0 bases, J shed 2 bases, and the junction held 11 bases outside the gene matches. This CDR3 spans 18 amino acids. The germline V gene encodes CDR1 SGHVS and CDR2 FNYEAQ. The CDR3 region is CASSLALAGKWGTYEQYF. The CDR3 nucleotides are TGTGCCAGCAGCTTAGCGCTAGCGGGAAAGTGGGGTACCTACGAGCAGTACTTC.

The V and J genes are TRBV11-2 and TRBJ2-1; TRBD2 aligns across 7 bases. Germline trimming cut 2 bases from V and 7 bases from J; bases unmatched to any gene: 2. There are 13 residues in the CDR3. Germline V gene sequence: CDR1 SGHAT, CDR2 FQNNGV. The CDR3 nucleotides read TGTGCCAGCAGCTTATGGGGGGGGAATGAGCAGTTCTTC. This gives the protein CASSLWGGNEQFF.

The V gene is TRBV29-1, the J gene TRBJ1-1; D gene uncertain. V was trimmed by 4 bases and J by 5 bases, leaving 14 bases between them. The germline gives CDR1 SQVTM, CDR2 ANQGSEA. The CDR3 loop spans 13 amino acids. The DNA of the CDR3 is TGCAGCGTTGTTAAACAGAGTGAGACTGAAGCTTTCTTT. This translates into CSVVKQSETEAFF.

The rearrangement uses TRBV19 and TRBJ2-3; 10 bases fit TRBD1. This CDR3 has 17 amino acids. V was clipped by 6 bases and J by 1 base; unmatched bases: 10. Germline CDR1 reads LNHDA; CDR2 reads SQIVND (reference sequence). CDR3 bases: TGTGCCAGTAGAACCATTCCCGGGACAGGGGGCACAGATACGCAGTATTTT. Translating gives CASRTIPGTGGTDTQYF. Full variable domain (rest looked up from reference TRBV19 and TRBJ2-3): DGGITQSPKYLFRKEGQNVTLSCEQNLNHDAMYWYRQDPGQGLRLIYYSQIVNDFQKGDIAEGYSVSREKKESFPLTVTSAQKNPTAFYLCASRTIPGTGGTDTQYFGPGTRLTVL.

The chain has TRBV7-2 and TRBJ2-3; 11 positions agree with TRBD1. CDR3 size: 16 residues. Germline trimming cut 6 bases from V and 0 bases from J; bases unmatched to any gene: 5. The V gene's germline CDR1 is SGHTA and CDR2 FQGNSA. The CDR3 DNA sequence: TGTGCCAGCAGTTCCTGGGACAGGGGGAGCACAGATACGCAGTATTTT. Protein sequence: CASSSWDRGSTDTQYF.

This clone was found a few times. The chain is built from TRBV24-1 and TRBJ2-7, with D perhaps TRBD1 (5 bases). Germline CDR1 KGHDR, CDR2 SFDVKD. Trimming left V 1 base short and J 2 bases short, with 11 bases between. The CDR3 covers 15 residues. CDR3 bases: TGTGCCACCAGTGATTTACGACAGTATCCCTACGAGCAGTACTTC. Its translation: CATSDLRQYPYEQYF.

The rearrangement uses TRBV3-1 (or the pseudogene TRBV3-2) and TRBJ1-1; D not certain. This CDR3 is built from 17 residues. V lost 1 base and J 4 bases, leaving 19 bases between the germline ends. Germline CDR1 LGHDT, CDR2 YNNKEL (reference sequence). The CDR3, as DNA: TGTGCCAGCAGCCAAGCTATCCAGGACGGAGGCTTCACTGAAGCTTTCTTT. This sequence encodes CASSQAIQDGGFTEAFF.

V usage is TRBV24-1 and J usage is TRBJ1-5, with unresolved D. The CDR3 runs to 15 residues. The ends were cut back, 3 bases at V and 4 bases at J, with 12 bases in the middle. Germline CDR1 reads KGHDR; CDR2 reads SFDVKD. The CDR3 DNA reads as TGTGCCACCAGTGATGCCTCTTTCGGGAATCAGCCCCAGCATTTT. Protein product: CATSDASFGNQPQHF.